Presented here are 9 T cell receptor beta chains from one specimen sequenced in a study of a mutant IDH1 vaccine in newly diagnosed glioma. Produced via immunoSEQ multiplex PCR; TCRdb's table is partial and in-frame only. The sample lists tens of thousands of clones, approximately 84% occurring once. Time point: week 47, end of study. The vaccine gave 300 ug of a 20-mer mutant IDH1 peptide subcutaneously per dose. These receptors' antigens are unknown. This material consisted of PBMCs, taken from a glioma patient whose treatment included an IDH1 peptide vaccine. The receptor source for this set is a woman in her 30s with glioma. Some clones in this sample may be carry-over from other donors' samples.

V gene TRBV27 combines with J gene TRBJ1-1, with D unclear. The CDR3 contains 14 residues. Germline lookup yields CDR1 MNHEY and CDR2 SMNVEV (reference sequence). V was clipped by 4 bases and J by 1 base, with 10 bases between them. DNA of the CDR3: TGTGCCAGCAGTTCGTGGACTGGGAACACTGAAGCTTTCTTT. It encodes CASSSWTGNTEAFF.

CDR3 protein: CASSLREFSNQPQHF. In nucleotides, the CDR3 is TGTGCCAGCAGCCTCCGGGAATTTAGCAATCAGCCCCAGCATTTT. The rearrangement joins TRBV2 to TRBJ1-5; D unresolved. Germline values: CDR1 SNHLY, CDR2 FYNNEI. V was pared by 6 bases and J by 0 bases, with 12 bases between. CDR3 length: 15 residues.

J is TRBJ2-7 and V is TRBV6-5; D is unclear. Trimming left V 5 bases short and J 2 bases short, with 4 bases between. Germline V gene sequence: CDR1 MNHEY, CDR2 SVGAGI. The length of the CDR3 is 11 residues. This chain's CDR3 is CASSTPYEQYF. DNA of the CDR3: TGTGCCAGCAGTACCCCCTACGAGCAGTACTTC.

This chain connects TRBV30 to TRBJ2-1, with 8 bases fitting TRBD2. With 3 bases clipped from V and 4 bases from J, the junction kept 5 bases outside the gene matches. The germline V gene has CDR1 GTSNPN and CDR2 SVGIG (reference sequence). CDR3 length: 14 residues. CDR3 residues: CAWSAGGQYNEQFF. The CDR3 DNA follows: TGTGCCTGGAGCGCGGGAGGACAATACAATGAGCAGTTCTTC.

Only one count was recorded for this clone. This CDR3 reads CASLPLGGYEQYF. Here the CDR3 DNA reads TGTGCCAGCCTTCCTCTGGGGGGCTACGAGCAGTACTTC. This sequence joins TRBV5-4 and TRBJ2-7; D is possibly TRBD2 (6 bases). V lost 7 bases, J lost 3 bases, and 14 bases lay in between. The CDR3 has 13 amino acids. Germline V gene data show CDR1 as SGHNT and CDR2 as YYREEE (reference sequence).

The chain combines TRBV20-1 with TRBJ2-1; D is unresolved. Trimming shortened V by 3 bases and J by 8 bases, and 5 bases separated the two germline ends. This CDR3 has 10 amino acids. Germline-derived CDR1 and CDR2 are DFQATT and SNEGSKA (reference sequence). The CDR3 nucleotides are TGCAGTGCTAGTAAGGATGAGCAGTTCTTC. This encodes CSASKDEQFF.

The chain carries TRBV5-5 and TRBJ2-7; 8 bases line up with TRBD2. V was pared by 4 bases and J by 3 bases, with 6 bases of the junction left unmatched. The germline CDR1 and CDR2 sequences are SGHKS and YYEKEE (reference sequence). There are 14 residues in the CDR3. CDR3 sequence (DNA): TGTGCCAGCAGCCCGGGGGGGGTACTCTACGAGCAGTACTTC. Translation gives CASSPGGVLYEQYF.

The V call is TRBV27, the J call TRBJ1-1, with 7 bases that match TRBD1. The CDR3 extends over 15 amino acids. Trimming cost V 6 bases and J 5 bases; bases outside gene matches: 12. Germline V gene lookup returns CDR1 MNHEY and CDR2 SMNVEV (reference sequence). The CDR3 bases are TGTGCCAGCAGATTGACGACAGGGATCGGGACTGAAGCTTTCTTT. Its protein product is CASRLTTGIGTEAFF.

The V call is TRBV7-3, the J call TRBJ2-3; 9 positions match TRBD2. The CDR3 contains 16 residues. Germline V lookup: CDR1 SGHTA, CDR2 FQGTGA. V lost 5 bases and J lost 0; bases outside the gene matches: 6. This chain's CDR3 is CASSPRTSGSTDTQYF. In nucleotides, the CDR3 is TGTGCCAGCAGCCCCAGAACTAGCGGGAGCACAGATACGCAGTATTTT.